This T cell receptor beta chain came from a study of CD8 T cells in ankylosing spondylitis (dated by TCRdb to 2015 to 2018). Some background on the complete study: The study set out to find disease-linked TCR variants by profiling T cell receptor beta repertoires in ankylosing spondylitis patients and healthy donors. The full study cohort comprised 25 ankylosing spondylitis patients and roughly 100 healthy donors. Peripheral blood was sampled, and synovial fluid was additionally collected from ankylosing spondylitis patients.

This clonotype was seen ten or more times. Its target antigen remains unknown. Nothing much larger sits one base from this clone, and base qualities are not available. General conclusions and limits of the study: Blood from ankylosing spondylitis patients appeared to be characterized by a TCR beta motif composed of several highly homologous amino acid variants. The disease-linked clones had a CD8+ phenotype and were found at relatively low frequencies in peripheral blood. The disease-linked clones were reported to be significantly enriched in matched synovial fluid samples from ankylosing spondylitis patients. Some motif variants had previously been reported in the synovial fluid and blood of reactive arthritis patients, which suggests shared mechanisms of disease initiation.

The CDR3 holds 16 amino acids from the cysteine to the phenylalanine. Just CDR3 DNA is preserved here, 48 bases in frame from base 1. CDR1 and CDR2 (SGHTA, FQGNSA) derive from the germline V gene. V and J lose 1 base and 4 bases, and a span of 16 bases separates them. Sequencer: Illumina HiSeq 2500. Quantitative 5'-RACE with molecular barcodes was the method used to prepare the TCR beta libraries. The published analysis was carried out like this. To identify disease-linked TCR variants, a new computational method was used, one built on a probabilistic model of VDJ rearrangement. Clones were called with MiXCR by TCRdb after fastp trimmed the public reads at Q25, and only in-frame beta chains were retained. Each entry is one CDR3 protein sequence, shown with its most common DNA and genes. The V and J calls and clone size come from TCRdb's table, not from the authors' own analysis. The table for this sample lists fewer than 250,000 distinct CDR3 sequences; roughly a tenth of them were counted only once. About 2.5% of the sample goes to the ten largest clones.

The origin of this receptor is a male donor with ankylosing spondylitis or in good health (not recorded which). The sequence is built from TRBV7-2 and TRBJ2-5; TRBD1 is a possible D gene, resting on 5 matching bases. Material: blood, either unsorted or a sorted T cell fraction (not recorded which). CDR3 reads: CASSLVGHPQGETQYF. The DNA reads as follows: TGTGCCAGCAGCTTAGTAGGACACCCACAAGGAGAGACCCAGTACTTC.